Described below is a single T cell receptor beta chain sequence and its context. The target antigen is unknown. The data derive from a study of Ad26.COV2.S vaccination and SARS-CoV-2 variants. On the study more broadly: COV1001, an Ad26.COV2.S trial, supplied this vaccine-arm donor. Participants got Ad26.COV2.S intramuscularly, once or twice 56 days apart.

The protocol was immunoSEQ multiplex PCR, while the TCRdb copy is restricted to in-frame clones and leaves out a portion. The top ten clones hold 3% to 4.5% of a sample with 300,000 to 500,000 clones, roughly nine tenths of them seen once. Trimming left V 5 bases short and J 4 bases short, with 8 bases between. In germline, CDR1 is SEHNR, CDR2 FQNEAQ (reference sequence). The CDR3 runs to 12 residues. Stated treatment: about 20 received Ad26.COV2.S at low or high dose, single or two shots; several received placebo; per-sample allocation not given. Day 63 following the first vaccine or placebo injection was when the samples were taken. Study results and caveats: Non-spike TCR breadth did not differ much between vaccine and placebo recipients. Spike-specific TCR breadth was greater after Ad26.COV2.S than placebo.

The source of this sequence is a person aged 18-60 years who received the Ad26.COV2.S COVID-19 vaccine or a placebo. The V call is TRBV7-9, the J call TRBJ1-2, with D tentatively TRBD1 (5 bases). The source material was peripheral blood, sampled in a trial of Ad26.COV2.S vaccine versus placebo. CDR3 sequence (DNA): TGTGCCAGCAGCCTCGGGACCTATGGCTACACCTTC. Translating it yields CASSLGTYGYTF.